This is a list of T cell receptor beta chains from one sample in a study of shared clonotypes between healthy human individuals. The table came from immunoSEQ multiplex PCR; TCRdb's copy has only in-frame clones and leaves some out. The table has about 2.1 million clones, 93% seen once. Sequencing input: naive CD8+ T cells from PBMCs. These receptors were taken from a man aged 18 to 30 in good health. Some clones in this sample may be carry-over from other donors' samples. Each CDR3 is given with its conserved first and last residue. The D gene is left open where the match is weak. Some rows have no size entry. The others give once, few or many, or a class for an expanded clone.

clone size	V gene	D gene	J gene	CDR3 protein	CDR3 DNA
once	TRBV28	TRBD1	TRBJ2-3	CAAHRGSDTQYF	TGTGCCGCACACAGGGGATCAGATACGCAGTATTTT
NA	TRBV6-6	NA	TRBJ1-5	CASSYLGNSNQPQHF	TGTGCCAGCAGTTACTTGGGGAATAGCAATCAGCCCCAGCATTTT
NA	TRBV10-1	NA	TRBJ2-7	CASSGEQYF	TGCGCCAGCAGTGGCGAGCAGTACTTC
NA	TRBV2	TRBD1	TRBJ1-6	CATLIRDSQNSPLHF	TGTGCCACACTAATCCGGGACAGTCAAAATTCACCCCTCCACTTT
NA	TRBV15	TRBD2	TRBJ2-3	CATSKGLAGTDTQYF	TGTGCCACCAGCAAAGGACTAGCGGGCACAGATACGCAGTATTTT
NA	TRBV27	NA	TRBJ2-3	CASSLRRTITDTQYF	TGTGCCAGCAGTTTAAGGCGGACGATCACAGATACGCAGTATTTT
NA	TRBV25-1	NA	TRBJ2-3	CASSVTGTQYF	TGTGCCAGCAGTGTGACCGGTACGCAGTATTTT
NA	TRBV19	TRBD2	TRBJ2-1	CASSGGTSGPTNEQFF	TGTGCCAGTAGTGGGGGAACTAGCGGACCTACGAATGAGCAGTTCTTC
NA	TRBV4-1	TRBD1	TRBJ2-7	CASSHRDRPYEQYF	TGCGCCAGCAGCCACCGGGACAGGCCCTACGAGCAGTACTTC
once	TRBV5-6	NA	TRBJ1-1	CASSRGVRGEAFF	TGTGCCAGCAGCCGGGGGGTTAGAGGTGAAGCTTTCTTT